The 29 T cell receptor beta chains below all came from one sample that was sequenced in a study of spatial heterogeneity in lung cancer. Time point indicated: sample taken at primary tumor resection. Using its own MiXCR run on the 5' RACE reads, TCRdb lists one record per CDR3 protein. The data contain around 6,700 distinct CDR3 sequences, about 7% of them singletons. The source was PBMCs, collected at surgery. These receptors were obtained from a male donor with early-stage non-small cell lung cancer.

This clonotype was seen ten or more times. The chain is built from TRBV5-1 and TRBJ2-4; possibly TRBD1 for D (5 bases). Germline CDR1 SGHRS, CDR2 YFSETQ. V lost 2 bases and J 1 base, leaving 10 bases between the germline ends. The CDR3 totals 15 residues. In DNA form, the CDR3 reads TGCGCCAGCAGCTTAGGGGAACGTGCCAAAAACATTCAGTACTTC. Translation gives CASSLGERAKNIQYF.

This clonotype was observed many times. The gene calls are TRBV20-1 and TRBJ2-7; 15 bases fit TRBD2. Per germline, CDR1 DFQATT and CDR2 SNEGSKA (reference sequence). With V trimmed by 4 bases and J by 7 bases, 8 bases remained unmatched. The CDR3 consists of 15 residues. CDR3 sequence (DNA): TGCAGTGCTAACGGACTAGCGGGAGGGCCTCGAGAGCAGTACTTC. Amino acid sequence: CSANGLAGGPREQYF.

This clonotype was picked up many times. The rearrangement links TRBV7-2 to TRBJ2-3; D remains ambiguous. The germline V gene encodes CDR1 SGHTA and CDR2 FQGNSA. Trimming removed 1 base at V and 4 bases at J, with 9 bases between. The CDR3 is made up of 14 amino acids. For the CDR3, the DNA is TGTGCCAGCAGCTTAGTGGGTTACGCAGATACGCAGTATTTT. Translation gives CASSLVGYADTQYF.

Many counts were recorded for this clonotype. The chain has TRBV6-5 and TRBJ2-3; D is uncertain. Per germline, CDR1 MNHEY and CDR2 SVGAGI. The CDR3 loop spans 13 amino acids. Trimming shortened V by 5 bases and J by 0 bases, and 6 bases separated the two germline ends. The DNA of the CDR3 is TGTGCCAGCAGTAAACCTAGCACAGATACGCAGTATTTT. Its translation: CASSKPSTDTQYF.

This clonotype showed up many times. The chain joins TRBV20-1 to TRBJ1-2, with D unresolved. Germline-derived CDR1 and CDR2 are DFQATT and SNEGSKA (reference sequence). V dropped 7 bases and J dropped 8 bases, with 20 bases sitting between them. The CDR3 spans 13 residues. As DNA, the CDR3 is TGCAGTGGGGGAAGGGCGCAAGTCAGAGGCTACACCTTC. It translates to CSGGRAQVRGYTF.

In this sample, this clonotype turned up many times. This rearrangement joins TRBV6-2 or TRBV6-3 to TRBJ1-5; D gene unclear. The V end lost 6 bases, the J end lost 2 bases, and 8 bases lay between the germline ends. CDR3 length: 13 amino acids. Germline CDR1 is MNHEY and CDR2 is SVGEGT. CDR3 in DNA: TGTGCCAGCAGCCGAAGCCGCAATCAGCCCCAGCATTTT. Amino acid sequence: CASSRSRNQPQHF.

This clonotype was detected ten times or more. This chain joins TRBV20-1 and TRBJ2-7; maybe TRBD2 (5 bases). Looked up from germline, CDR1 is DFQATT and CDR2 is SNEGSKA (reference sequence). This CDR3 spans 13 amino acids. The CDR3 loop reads CSRGARSSYEQYF. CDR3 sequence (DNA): TGCTCCCGGGGTGCAAGGAGCTCCTACGAGCAGTACTTC.

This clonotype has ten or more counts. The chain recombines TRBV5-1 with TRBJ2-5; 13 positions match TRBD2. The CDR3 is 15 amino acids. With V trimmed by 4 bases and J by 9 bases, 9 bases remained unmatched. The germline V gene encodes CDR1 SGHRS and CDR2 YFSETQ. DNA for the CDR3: TGCGCCAGCAGCCTATATGGACTAGCGGGGGCCCCCCAGTACTTC. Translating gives CASSLYGLAGAPQYF.

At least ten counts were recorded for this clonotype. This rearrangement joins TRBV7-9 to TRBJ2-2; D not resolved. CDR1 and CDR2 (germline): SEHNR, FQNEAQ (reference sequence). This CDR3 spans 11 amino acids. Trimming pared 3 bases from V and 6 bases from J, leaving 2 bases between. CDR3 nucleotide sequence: TGTGCCAGCAGCTTGTCCGGGGAGCTGTTTTTT. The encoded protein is CASSLSGELFF.

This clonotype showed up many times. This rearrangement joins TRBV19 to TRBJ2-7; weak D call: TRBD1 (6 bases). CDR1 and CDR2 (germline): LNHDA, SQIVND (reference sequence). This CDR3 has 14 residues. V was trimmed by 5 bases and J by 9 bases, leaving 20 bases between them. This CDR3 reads CASSSGTLYTAQYF. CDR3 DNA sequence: TGTGCCAGTAGTTCCGGGACACTGTATACGGCGCAGTACTTC.

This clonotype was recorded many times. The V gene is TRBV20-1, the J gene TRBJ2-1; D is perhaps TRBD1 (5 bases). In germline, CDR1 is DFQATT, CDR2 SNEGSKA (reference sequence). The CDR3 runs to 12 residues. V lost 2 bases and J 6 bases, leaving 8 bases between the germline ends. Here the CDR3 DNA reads TGCAGTGCTAGAAGACAGAGCAATGAGCAGTTCTTC. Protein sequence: CSARRQSNEQFF.

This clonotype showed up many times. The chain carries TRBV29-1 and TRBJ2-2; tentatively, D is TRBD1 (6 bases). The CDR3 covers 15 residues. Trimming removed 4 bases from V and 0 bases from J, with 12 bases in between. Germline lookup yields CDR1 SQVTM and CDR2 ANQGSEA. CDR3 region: CSVGEQGANTGELFF. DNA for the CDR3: TGCAGCGTTGGAGAACAGGGAGCGAACACCGGGGAGCTGTTTTTT.

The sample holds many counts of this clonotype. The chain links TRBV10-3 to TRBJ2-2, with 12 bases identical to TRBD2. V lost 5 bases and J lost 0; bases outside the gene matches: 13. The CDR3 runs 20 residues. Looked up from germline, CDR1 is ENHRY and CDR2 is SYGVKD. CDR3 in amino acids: CAISSRPVLAGGPNTGELFF. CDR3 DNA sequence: TGTGCCATCAGTTCGCGCCCCGTCCTAGCGGGAGGGCCGAACACCGGGGAGCTGTTTTTT.

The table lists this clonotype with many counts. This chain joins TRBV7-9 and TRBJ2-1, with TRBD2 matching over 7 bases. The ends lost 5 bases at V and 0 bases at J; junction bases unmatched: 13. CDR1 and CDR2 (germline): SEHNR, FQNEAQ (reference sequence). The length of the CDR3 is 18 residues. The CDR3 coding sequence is TGTGCCAGCAGCCCGAGACCCCTAGCGGTGAGCTCCTACAATGAGCAGTTCTTC. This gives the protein CASSPRPLAVSSYNEQFF.

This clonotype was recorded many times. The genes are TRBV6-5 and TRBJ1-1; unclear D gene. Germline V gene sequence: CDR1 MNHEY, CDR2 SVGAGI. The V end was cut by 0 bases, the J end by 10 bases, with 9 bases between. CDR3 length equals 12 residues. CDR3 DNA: TGTGCCAGCAGTTACTCCGGTATTTCAGCTTTCTTT. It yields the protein CASSYSGISAFF.

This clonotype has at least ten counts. The CDR3 sequence: CASRQQSGDGNTIYF. For the CDR3, the DNA is TGTGCCAGCAGACAACAGAGCGGCGATGGAAACACCATATATTTT. V gene TRBV6-5 combines with J gene TRBJ1-3, with D uncertain. CDR3 length: 15 amino acids. In germline, CDR1 is MNHEY, CDR2 SVGAGI. The V and J ends lost 6 bases and 3 bases respectively, with 15 bases between them.

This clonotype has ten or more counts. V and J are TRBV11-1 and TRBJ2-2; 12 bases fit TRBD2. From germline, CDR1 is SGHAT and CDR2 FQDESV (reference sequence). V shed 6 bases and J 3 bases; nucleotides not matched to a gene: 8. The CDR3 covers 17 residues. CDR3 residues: CASSLTSGGLDTGELFF. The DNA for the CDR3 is TGTGCCAGCAGTTTGACTAGCGGGGGACTGGACACCGGGGAGCTGTTTTTT.

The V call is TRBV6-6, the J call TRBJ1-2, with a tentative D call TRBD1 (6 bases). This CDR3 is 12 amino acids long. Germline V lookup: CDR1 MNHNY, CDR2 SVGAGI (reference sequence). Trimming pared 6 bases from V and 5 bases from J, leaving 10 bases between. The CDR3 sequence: CASSPGQYGYTF. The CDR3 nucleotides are TGTGCCAGCAGCCCCGGACAGTATGGCTACACCTTC.

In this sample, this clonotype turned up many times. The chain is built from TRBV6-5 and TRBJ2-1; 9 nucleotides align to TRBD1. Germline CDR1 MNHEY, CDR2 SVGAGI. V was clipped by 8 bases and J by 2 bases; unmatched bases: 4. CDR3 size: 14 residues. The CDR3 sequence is CASGGTGPYNEQFF. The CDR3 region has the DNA TGTGCCAGCGGCGGGACAGGGCCCTACAATGAGCAGTTCTTC.

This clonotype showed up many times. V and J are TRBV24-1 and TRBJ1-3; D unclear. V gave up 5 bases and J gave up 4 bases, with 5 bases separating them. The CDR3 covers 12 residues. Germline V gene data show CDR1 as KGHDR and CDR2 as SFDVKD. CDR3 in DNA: TGTGCCACCAGTGCATCCGGAAACACCATATATTTT. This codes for CATSASGNTIYF.

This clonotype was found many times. The CDR3 nucleotides read TGTGCCAGCAGCTTAGAGGTCCCCTACCGGGATGGCTACACCTTC. This gives the protein CASSLEVPYRDGYTF. The J gene is TRBJ1-2, the V gene TRBV7-9; the D is unclear. CDR1 and CDR2 from the germline V gene are SEHNR and FQNEAQ (reference sequence). This CDR3 is built from 15 residues. The V gene lost 1 base and the J gene lost 6 bases, with 15 bases spanning the gap.

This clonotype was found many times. The CDR3 DNA sequence: TGTGCCAGCAGCAAAGTAGAGGGATACGACTATGGCTACACCTTC. The encoded protein is CASSKVEGYDYGYTF. The gene calls are TRBV7-8 and TRBJ1-2; D is unclear. The germline gives CDR1 SGHVS, CDR2 FQNEAQ. The CDR3 runs 15 residues. V lost 5 bases to trimming and J lost 3 bases, with 16 bases between them. Looking up the rest from reference TRBV7-8 and TRBJ1-2 gives the full variable domain: GAGVSQSPRYKVAKRGQDVALRCDPISGHVSLFWYQQALGQGPEFLTYFQNEAQLDKSGLPSDRFFAERPEGSVSTLKIQRTQQEDSAVYLCASSKVEGYDYGYTFGSGTRLTVV.

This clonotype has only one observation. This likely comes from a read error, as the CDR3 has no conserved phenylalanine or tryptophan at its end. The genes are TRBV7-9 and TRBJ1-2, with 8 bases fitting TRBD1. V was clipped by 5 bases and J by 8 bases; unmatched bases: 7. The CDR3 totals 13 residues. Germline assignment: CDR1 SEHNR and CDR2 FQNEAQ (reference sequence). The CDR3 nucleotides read TGTGCCAGCAGCGCTCAGCCAGGGGGCGGCTACACCTTA. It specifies CASSAQPGGGYTL.

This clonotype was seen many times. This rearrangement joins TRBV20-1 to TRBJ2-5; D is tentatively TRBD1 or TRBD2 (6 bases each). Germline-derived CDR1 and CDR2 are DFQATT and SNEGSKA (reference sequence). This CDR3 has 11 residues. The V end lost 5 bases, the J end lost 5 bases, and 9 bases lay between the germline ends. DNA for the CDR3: TGCAGTGCTTTAGGGGGGGAGACCCAGTACTTC. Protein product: CSALGGETQYF.

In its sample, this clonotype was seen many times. CDR3 in amino acids: CASSLLTTGELFF. CDR3 nucleotides: TGTGCCAGCTCACTACTAACCACCGGGGAGCTGTTTTTT. This rearrangement joins TRBV18 to TRBJ2-2, with D unclear. Germline assignment: CDR1 KGHSH and CDR2 LQKENI. Trimming cost V 4 bases and J 4 bases, with 7 bases left between them. The CDR3 extends over 13 amino acids. The full variable domain, rest sourced from reference TRBV18 and TRBJ2-2, is NAGVMQNPRHLVRRRGQEARLRCSPMKGHSHVYWYRQLPEEGLKFMVYLQKENIIDESGMPKERFSAEFPKEGPSILRIQQVVRGDSAAYFCASSLLTTGELFFGEGSRLTVL.

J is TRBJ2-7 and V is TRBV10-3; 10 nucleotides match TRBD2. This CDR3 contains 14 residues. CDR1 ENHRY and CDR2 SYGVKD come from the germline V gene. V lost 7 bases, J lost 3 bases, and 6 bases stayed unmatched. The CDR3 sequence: CAINLTSGLYEQYF. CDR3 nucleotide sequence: TGTGCCATCAACCTGACTAGCGGGCTCTACGAGCAGTACTTC.

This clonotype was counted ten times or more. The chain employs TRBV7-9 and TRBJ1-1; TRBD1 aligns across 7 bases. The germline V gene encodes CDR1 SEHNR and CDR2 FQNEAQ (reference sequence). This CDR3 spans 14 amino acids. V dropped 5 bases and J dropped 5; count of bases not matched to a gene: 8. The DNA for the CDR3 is TGTGCCAGCAGCCCGCAGGGGGGATGGACTGAAGCTTTCTTT. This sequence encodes CASSPQGGWTEAFF.

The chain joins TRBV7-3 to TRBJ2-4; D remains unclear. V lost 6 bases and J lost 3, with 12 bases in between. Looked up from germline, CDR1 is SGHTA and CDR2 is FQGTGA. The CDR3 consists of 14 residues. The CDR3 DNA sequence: TGTGCCAGCAGTCCCGGATCAGTCAAAAACATTCAGTACTTC. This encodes CASSPGSVKNIQYF.

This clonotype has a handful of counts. CDR3 residues: CATSRGDKLRDTQYF. The CDR3, as DNA: TGTGCCACCAGCAGAGGAGACAAACTGAGAGATACGCAGTATTTT. The chain uses TRBV15 and TRBJ2-3; D unresolved. V was clipped by 1 base and J by 5 bases, with 13 bases between them. The CDR3 has 15 amino acids. Germline assignment: CDR1 LNHNV and CDR2 YYDKDF (reference sequence).